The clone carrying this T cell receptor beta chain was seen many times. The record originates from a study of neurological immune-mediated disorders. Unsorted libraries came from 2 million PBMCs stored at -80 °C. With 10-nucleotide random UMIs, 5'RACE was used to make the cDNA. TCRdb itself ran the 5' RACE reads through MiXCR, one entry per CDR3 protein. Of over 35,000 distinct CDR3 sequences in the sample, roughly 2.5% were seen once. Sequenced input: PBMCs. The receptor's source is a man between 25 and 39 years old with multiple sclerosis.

The CDR3 DNA follows: TGTGCCAGCAGCTTAGCGCTCGATTCTTACGAGCAGTACTTC. Translating it yields CASSLALDSYEQYF. The chain employs TRBV7-6 and TRBJ2-7; D not resolved. The V gene lost 0 bases and the J gene lost 4 bases, with 10 bases spanning the gap. The CDR3 runs to 14 residues. From germline, CDR1 is SGHVS and CDR2 FNYEAQ.